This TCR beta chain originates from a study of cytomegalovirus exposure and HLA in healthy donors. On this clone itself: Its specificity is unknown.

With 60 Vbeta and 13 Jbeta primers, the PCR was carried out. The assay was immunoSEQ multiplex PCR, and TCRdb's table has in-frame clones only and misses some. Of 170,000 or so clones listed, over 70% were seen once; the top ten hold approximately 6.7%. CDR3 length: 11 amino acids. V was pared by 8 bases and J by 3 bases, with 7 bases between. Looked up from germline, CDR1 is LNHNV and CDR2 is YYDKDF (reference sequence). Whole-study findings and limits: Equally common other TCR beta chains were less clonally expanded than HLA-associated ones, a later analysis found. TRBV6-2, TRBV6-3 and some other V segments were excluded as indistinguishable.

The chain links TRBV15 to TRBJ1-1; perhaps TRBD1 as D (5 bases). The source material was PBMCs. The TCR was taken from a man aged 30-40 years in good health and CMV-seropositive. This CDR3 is CATFRDTEAFF. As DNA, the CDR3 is TGTGCCACCTTCAGGGACACTGAAGCTTTCTTT.